One and the same sample provided the 25 T cell receptor beta chains below, sequenced in a study of cytomegalovirus exposure and HLA in healthy donors (dated by TCRdb to the late 2010s). Library method: the immunoSEQ multiplex PCR assay. For the multiplex PCR, a mixture combining 60 forward primers for TCR Vbeta segments and 13 reverse primers for TCR Jbeta segments was used. TCRdb stores this immuneACCESS table with in-frame sequences only. Part of the clones is absent; in the studies checked, under half of the shortfall reflects unresolved V genes, and no reason is known for the rest. Within this sample are 150,000 or so clones, with roughly 80% of them counted one time only. Around 4.1% of the sample is held by the ten biggest clonotypes. The sequenced material came from PBMCs. The receptors were sampled from a man aged 45-60 years in good health and CMV-seropositive.

The CDR3 here is CATSRGQGWDEQFF. The CDR3 bases are TGTGCCACCAGCAGAGGACAGGGGTGGGATGAGCAGTTCTTC. The chain recombines TRBV15 with TRBJ2-1; TRBD1 matches at 8 bases. After removal of 1 base from V and 8 bases from J, the junction contained 4 bases not matched to a gene. CDR1 and CDR2 (germline): LNHNV, YYDKDF (reference sequence). The CDR3 is 14 residues long.

On this clone: Its ends do not fully match the called genes, so a read error is possible. Other DNA sequences within the sample encode an identical CDR3. The chain joins TRBV19 to TRBJ2-1; D is undetermined. There are 13 residues in the CDR3. The germline V gene encodes CDR1 LNHDA and CDR2 SQIVND (reference sequence). The CDR3: CASSIVGFYEQFF. The CDR3 nucleotides are TGCGCCAGTAGTATAGTGGGCTTTTATGAGCAGTTCTTC.

The V gene is TRBV4-3, the J gene TRBJ1-4, with 9 bases identical to TRBD1. Germline assignment: CDR1 LGHNA and CDR2 YSLEER. Trimming took 3 bases from V and 8 from J; bases not matched to a gene: 7. The length of the CDR3 is 15 residues. The CDR3 loop reads CASSHDTGGGEKLFF. In DNA, the CDR3 is TGCGCCAGCAGCCACGACACAGGGGGCGGGGAAAAACTGTTTTTT.

The J gene is TRBJ2-7, the V gene TRBV29-1; 8 positions match TRBD1. CDR3 length: 13 amino acids. The V segment lost 4 bases and the J segment 4 bases; nucleotides outside the gene matches: 6. Looked up from germline, CDR1 is SQVTM and CDR2 is ANQGSEA. CDR3 bases: TGCAGCGTTGGGACAGGGCTGGGGTACGAGCAGTACTTC. Protein product: CSVGTGLGYEQYF.

This clone has just a few counts. The V and J genes are TRBV18 and TRBJ1-1, with D perhaps matching TRBD1 (5 bases). V was clipped by 0 bases and J by 8 bases, with 19 bases between them. This CDR3 contains 16 residues. From germline, CDR1 is KGHSH and CDR2 LQKENI. In nucleotides, the CDR3 is TGTGCCAGCTCACCACCGATAAGAGCCAGGGCCCTCGAAGCTTTCTTT. The encoded protein is CASSPPIRARALEAFF.

The chain employs TRBV18 and TRBJ2-5; possibly TRBD2 for D (6 bases). There are 16 residues in the CDR3. V was cut by 0 bases and J by 5 bases, with 16 bases left in between. The germline V gene encodes CDR1 KGHSH and CDR2 LQKENI. The CDR3 bases are TGTGCCAGCTCACCACCGATGGGGGGAGCGGTGGAGACCCAGTACTTC. Its translation is CASSPPMGGAVETQYF.

The V call is TRBV25-1, the J call TRBJ2-1; D gene unclear. Deletions cut 6 bases from V and 5 bases from J, with 11 bases between. Germline CDR1 and CDR2: MGHDK and SYGVNS. The CDR3 has 13 residues. The DNA for the CDR3 is TGTGCCAGCAGATTAACAGAAAACAATGAGCAGTTCTTC. The encoded protein is CASRLTENNEQFF.

The chain is built from TRBV19 and TRBJ1-1; D is perhaps TRBD1 (6 bases). Germline loops: CDR1 LNHDA, CDR2 SQIVND (reference sequence). V was shortened by 7 bases and J by 3 bases, with 18 bases between the two germline ends. The CDR3 loop spans 15 amino acids. The CDR3 sequence: CASNPFDRLDTEAFF. The DNA of the CDR3 is TGTGCCAGTAATCCTTTCGACAGGCTGGACACTGAAGCTTTCTTT.

This chain links TRBV5-6 with TRBJ2-2; the match to TRBD2 covers 8 bases. The length of the CDR3 is 15 residues. CDR1 SGHDT and CDR2 YYEEEE come from the germline V gene. With 2 bases clipped from V and 4 bases from J, the junction kept 4 bases outside the gene matches. Here the CDR3 reads CASSLRAGGTGELFF. CDR3 coding DNA: TGTGCCAGCAGCTTAAGGGCGGGGGGCACCGGGGAGCTGTTTTTT.

V is TRBV29-1 and J is TRBJ2-7; D is possibly TRBD2 (6 bases). The CDR3 has 13 residues. CDR1 is SQVTM and CDR2 is ANQGSEA in the germline V gene. Trimming took off 5 bases at V and 4 bases at J, with 15 bases between the two ends. Here the CDR3 reads CSVYVPGRYEQYF. The CDR3 DNA reads as TGCAGCGTTTATGTCCCGGGGAGGTACGAGCAGTACTTC.

The CDR3 DNA follows: TGCAGCGTTGAAGTTCTTGGGCAGCAAGAGACCCAGTACTTC. The encoded protein is CSVEVLGQQETQYF. V is TRBV29-1 and J is TRBJ2-5; unclear D gene. The V end was cut by 1 base, the J end by 2 bases, with 11 bases between. This CDR3 spans 14 amino acids. Germline V lookup: CDR1 SQVTM, CDR2 ANQGSEA.

Only one count was recorded for this clone. The J gene is TRBJ2-6, the V gene TRBV14; D is undetermined. The length of the CDR3 is 16 residues. Germline values: CDR1 SGHDN, CDR2 FVKESK. V was shortened by 0 bases and J by 0 bases, with 6 bases between the two germline ends. Here the CDR3 DNA reads TGTGCCAGCAGCCAAGATCGGGTCTCTGGGGCCAACGTCCTGACTTTC. Translation gives CASSQDRVSGANVLTF.

The chain employs TRBV2 and TRBJ2-5; 13 bases agree with TRBD2. The junction had 4 bases not matched to a gene; V was cut back by 7 bases and J by 5 bases. The CDR3 is made up of 14 amino acids. The germline V gene has CDR1 SNHLY and CDR2 FYNNEI. CDR3 sequence reads: CASTTSGGAETQYF. The DNA for the CDR3 is TGTGCCAGCACCACTAGCGGGGGGGCGGAGACCCAGTACTTC.

The chain combines TRBV28 with TRBJ2-7, with a tentative D call TRBD2 (7 bases). Germline V gene data show CDR1 as MDHEN and CDR2 as SYDVKM. The length of the CDR3 is 18 residues. Trimming removed 4 bases at V and 3 bases at J, with 25 bases between. In nucleotides, the CDR3 is TGTGCCAGCAGTTACATACGGGGGCGAATAGCGGGTAGCTACGAGCAGTACTTC. The encoded protein is CASSYIRGRIAGSYEQYF.

This clone was recorded once. The J gene is TRBJ2-2, the V gene TRBV7-3; no clear D. The CDR3 sequence is 12 residues long. The germline V and J ends were trimmed by 3 bases and 5 bases, with 4 bases remaining between them. Germline loops: CDR1 SGHTA, CDR2 FQGTGA. CDR3 sequence: CASSFGTGELFF. The CDR3 DNA is TGTGCCAGCAGCTTCGGGACCGGGGAGCTGTTTTTT.

The chain uses TRBV19 and TRBJ1-1; 7 bases line up with TRBD1. The V gene end was trimmed by 5 bases and the J gene end by 6 bases; junction bases not matched to a gene: 12. Germline V gives CDR1 LNHDA, CDR2 SQIVND (reference sequence). CDR3 length equals 15 residues. The CDR3, as DNA: TGTGCCAGTAGTCCTAGGAGACAGGGTTTAGCTGAAGCTTTCTTT. Amino acid sequence: CASSPRRQGLAEAFF. The complete variable domain, with remaining parts taken from reference TRBV19 and TRBJ1-1, reads DGGITQSPKYLFRKEGQNVTLSCEQNLNHDAMYWYRQDPGQGLRLIYYSQIVNDFQKGDIAEGYSVSREKKESFPLTVTSAQKNPTAFYLCASSPRRQGLAEAFFGQGTRLTVV.

This chain connects TRBV19 to TRBJ1-4; 7 nucleotides line up with TRBD1. Per the germline V gene, CDR1 is LNHDA and CDR2 is SQIVND (reference sequence). The CDR3 consists of 16 residues. V shed 5 bases, J shed 4 bases, and the junction held 10 bases outside the gene matches. CDR3 residues: CASSARRTGDNEKLFF. The DNA for the CDR3 is TGTGCCAGTAGTGCACGACGGACAGGCGATAATGAAAAACTGTTTTTT.

This clone was observed once. The genes are TRBV19 and TRBJ1-5; weak D call: TRBD1 (5 bases). The V end was cut by 3 bases, the J end by 2 bases, with 17 bases between. The CDR3 has 17 amino acids. CDR1 LNHDA and CDR2 SQIVND come from the germline V gene (reference sequence). CDR3 sequence: CASSMLQGYLGNQPQHF. The CDR3 DNA reads TGTGCCAGTAGTATGTTGCAGGGTTACTTGGGCAATCAGCCCCAGCATTTT.

This chain links TRBV11-1 with TRBJ2-1; the match to TRBD2 covers 9 bases. Germline V gives CDR1 SGHAT, CDR2 FQDESV (reference sequence). Trimming took 5 bases from V and 2 from J; bases not matched to a gene: 4. The CDR3 length is 15 residues. CDR3 sequence: CASSTTSGAYNEQFF. DNA of the CDR3: TGTGCCAGCAGCACGACTAGCGGAGCCTACAATGAGCAGTTCTTC. Supplemented by reference TRBV11-1 and TRBJ2-1, the full variable domain reads EAEVAQSPRYKITEKSQAVAFWCDPISGHATLYWYRQILGQGPELLVQFQDESVVDDSQLPKDRFSAERLKGVDSTLKIQPAELGDSAMYLCASSTTSGAYNEQFFGPGTRLTVL.

V is TRBV2 and J is TRBJ2-7; 7 positions match TRBD1. Germline V gene lookup returns CDR1 SNHLY and CDR2 FYNNEI. The ends lost 4 bases at V and 2 bases at J; junction bases unmatched: 2. The CDR3 sequence is 13 residues long. The CDR3 loop is CASSAGTAYEQYF. The CDR3 DNA reads as TGTGCCAGCAGTGCAGGGACAGCCTACGAGCAGTACTTC.

V gene TRBV4-2 combines with J gene TRBJ2-3; TRBD1 is a possible D gene (6 bases). This CDR3 has 15 residues. The germline CDR1 and CDR2 sequences are LGHNA and YNFKEQ. V dropped 1 base and J dropped 6 bases, with 14 bases sitting between them. CDR3 residues: CASSQGPERGDTQYF. The DNA of the CDR3 is TGTGCCAGCAGCCAAGGACCGGAGAGGGGGGATACGCAGTATTTT.

This sequence joins TRBV4-2 and TRBJ2-1; 10 bases fit TRBD2. J gave up 0 bases and V 1 base, and 6 bases lay outside the gene matches. The CDR3 consists of 18 residues. CDR1 and CDR2 (germline): LGHNA, YNFKEQ. The CDR3 region has the DNA TGTGCCAGCAGCCAAGTCCTAGCGGGGGTCCCCTCCTACAATGAGCAGTTCTTC. Protein: CASSQVLAGVPSYNEQFF.

The J gene is TRBJ2-6, the V gene TRBV7-9; possible D gene TRBD1, 5 bases. Trimming removed 0 bases from V and 5 bases from J, with 17 bases in between. The CDR3 spans 18 residues. In germline, CDR1 is SEHNR, CDR2 FQNEAQ (reference sequence). The CDR3 DNA is TGTGCCAGCAGCTTAGCGTGGGGCAGGTTGTCTCGGGCCAACGTCCTGACTTTC. Amino acids: CASSLAWGRLSRANVLTF. The variable domain in full, completed from reference TRBV7-9 and TRBJ2-6, reads DTGVSQNPRHKITKRGQNVTFRCDPISEHNRLYWYRQTLGQGPEFLTYFQNEAQLEKSRLLSDRFSAERPKGSFSTLEIQRTEQGDSAMYLCASSLAWGRLSRANVLTFGAGSRLTVL.

The chain carries TRBV4-1 and TRBJ2-5, with 16 nucleotides matching TRBD2. This CDR3 is built from 20 residues. Germline V CDR1 and CDR2: MGHRA, YSYEKL. With 3 bases clipped from V and 2 bases from J, the junction kept 12 bases outside the gene matches. The CDR3 is CASSQSGPGLAGGRQETQYF. Written as DNA, the CDR3 is TGCGCCAGCAGCCAGAGTGGTCCGGGACTAGCGGGGGGGAGACAAGAGACCCAGTACTTC.

The J gene is TRBJ2-7, the V gene TRBV5-4, with 15 bases lining up with TRBD2. The CDR3 has 14 residues. V was pared by 4 bases and J by 9 bases, with 5 bases of the junction left unmatched. The germline V gene has CDR1 SGHNT and CDR2 YYREEE (reference sequence). CDR3 in amino acids: CASSPGLAGGVQYF. The DNA of the CDR3 is TGTGCCAGCAGCCCCGGACTAGCGGGGGGGGTGCAGTACTTC. Full variable domain (remainder filled in from reference TRBV5-4 and TRBJ2-7): ETGVTQSPTHLIKTRGQQVTLRCSSQSGHNTVSWYQQALGQGPQFIFQYYREEENGRGNFPPRFSGLQFPNYSSELNVNALELDDSALYLCASSPGLAGGVQYFGPGTRLTVT.